This record covers a single T cell receptor beta chain. Its antigen is unknown. The data are from a study of T-cell reconstitution after alpha-beta-depleted transplantation in children. Findings and caveats of the study: Alpha-beta T cells present about two months after transplant were reported to originate from several hundred expanded graft clones. Elevated TCRbeta diversity at day 60 was traced, in some patients, to surviving recipient T cells and thymic progenitors. By one year post-transplant, T-cell counts and diversity largely arose from T cells that were newly produced.

In germline, CDR1 is MNHNS, CDR2 SASEGT. The CDR3 has 14 amino acids. Trimming shortened V by 7 bases and J by 1 base, and 11 bases separated the two germline ends. Unique molecular identifiers tagged the TCRbeta library. TCRdb re-called the PCR reads through MiXCR, storing one row per CDR3 protein. The sample yields 90,000 to 100,000 distinct CDR3 sequences, under 25% seen once. V usage is TRBV6-1 and J usage is TRBJ2-1; D is undetermined. The receptor comes from a boy between 2 and 10 years old with acute lymphoblastic leukemia, due to receive a stem cell transplant. The source was PBMCs, collected before TCRalphabeta/CD19-depleted stem cell transplant. The CDR3 DNA is TGTGCCAGCACCCAGGATAAGTCCTACAATGAGCAGTTCTTC. Protein sequence: CASTQDKSYNEQFF.